This T cell receptor beta chain was captured by sequencing in a study of cytomegalovirus exposure and HLA in healthy donors (dated by TCRdb to about 2017). Some background on the complete study: An earlier analysis of several hundred of the donors reported over 250 Gb of sequence data and 95 million to 120 million unique TCR beta sequences obtained from approximately 180 million T cells. Along with the roughly 670-subject first cohort, a separate validation cohort of around 120 different subjects was used. The genetic ancestry cluster associated with self-reported Caucasian donors included around 76% of the 300 to 400 genotyped donors. Both class I and class II loci were covered by HLA typing, at four-digit resolution. In the later analysis, no new phenotypic data were used to find candidate immune exposures; instead, reliance was placed on TCR beta sequences and their occurrence across donors. A later analysis re-examined previously published TCR beta repertoires from roughly 720 donors and added high-resolution HLA genotyping to investigate patterns of TCR occurrence. Several DR-DQ haplotypes were handled as single units for association and clustering because linkage in the cohort was strong. Donor age, sex, ethnicity and CMV serostatus were collected together with the repertoire data. The number of donors typed differed by locus, with about 620-630 for A, B, C, DRB1 and DQB1, 522 for DQA1, nearly 610 for DPA1, and approximately 470 for DPB1. An earlier analysis of some 500 of the donors used high-throughput TCR beta sequencing to judge whether each TCR beta V gene segment behaved as functional or pseudogenic. Among 398 genotyped donors of the cohort, an average of roughly 230,000 unique TCR beta nucleotide sequences was sequenced per donor, of which about 18% were non-productive. The aim of the study was to test whether cataloging public T cell receptors could identify signatures of past pathogen exposure. Every repertoire in the discovery cohort had been generated on one and the same sequencing platform. The T cell repertoires of about 700 subjects were profiled by immunosequencing and related to cytomegalovirus serostatus. In a later genetic analysis, genome-wide SNP genotypes for about three fifths of the roughly 670 donors were used, and that subset was treated as a discovery cohort. High-throughput TCR immunosequencing, statistical association of individual TCRs with disease status, and machine learning were combined to predict cytomegalovirus infection status. An early release covering just under 650 HLA-typed donors comprised 250 to 350 gigabases of sequencing data and tens of millions of unique TCR sequences. Beyond this particular receptor, the publication reports: Most CMV-associated TCR beta chains appeared to be HLA-restricted in a later analysis, and the HLA associations seemed to be driven largely by CMV exposure. Assigning TCR associations to individual alleles was difficult when HLA alleles, especially DR and DQ, strongly co-occurred. The earlier analysis of about 600 of the donors excluded roughly 17 rarely observed V segments, including chromosome 9 orphons, because counts were too low. A further reported finding was that TCR beta sequences accurately predicted the HLA-A and HLA-B alleles for most subjects in the first cohort. Because HLA typing was unavailable for some donors at each locus, only the typed subset was used in association tests. Several of the top co-occurrence clusters appeared to be linked to parvovirus B19, influenza, CMV and Epstein-Barr virus, according to a later analysis. A later analysis found that HLA-associated TCR beta chains were more clonally expanded and had lower generation probabilities than equally common non-associated chains. In a later analysis, TCR association rates were found to vary across HLA loci, with the most associated TCRs seen for DRB1 alleles and the fewest for HLA-C alleles. The authors suggested that the approach could potentially be generalized to other disease states and immunological phenotypes. In a later analysis, some 18,000 TCR beta sequences were associated with specific HLA alleles at a false discovery rate of 0.05. Immune exposure information for the cohort was limited to CMV serostatus. A total of 150 or so TCR beta chains were listed by the study as associated with cytomegalovirus. A cluster of highly shared sequence variants was judged likely to represent a technical artifact of the sequencing pipeline. Broadly in line with IMGT annotations, most TCR beta V segments showed up in productive rearrangements about 90% or about 30% of the time in an earlier analysis of about 500 of the donors. Compared with the roughly 670-donor mean, donors in an Asian-associated ancestry cluster had fewer N-insertions in productive TCRs, according to a later genetic analysis. Roughly uniform sequencing depth across donors was assumed in presence/absence analyses, although this assumption may not hold. A later genetic analysis associated a missense DCLRE1C variant with V-gene and J-gene trimming of TCR beta chains, and an independent cohort replicated the association. While some public TCRs were present in many individuals, most TCR sequences turned up only very rarely across donors. This cohort had only TCR beta chains sequenced, and the lack of alpha or paired-chain data limited which features could be detected. The 87-base-pair reads could not distinguish some IMGT-functional V segments, including TRBV6-2 and TRBV6-3, so those segments were excluded. In both the original and validation cohorts, the classifier was reported to diagnose cytomegalovirus status with high specificity and sensitivity. Linkage disequilibrium might explain the correlated functional status among segregating V segments, but an unknown experimental factor could not be ruled out. In vitro tests confirmed that a few of the cytomegalovirus-associated TCR beta chains recognize cytomegalovirus antigens.

Library preparation used the immunoSEQ multiplex PCR assay. For the multiplex PCR, a mixture combining 60 forward primers for TCR Vbeta segments and 13 reverse primers for TCR Jbeta segments was used. The CDR3 region of rearranged TCR beta genes was amplified from genomic DNA with a multiplex PCR assay. The Illumina HiSeq System was used to sequence the amplified TCR beta libraries as 87-base-pair reads. Per the original workflow: A later analysis tallied tens of millions of unique TCR beta chains across the approximately 670 repertoires, and roughly 11 million of those chains were shared by two or more donors. Raw reads were error-corrected and collapsed into unique sequences by a nearest-neighbor algorithm in which closely related sequences were merged to remove PCR and sequencing errors. CDR3 sequences were aligned to IMGT reference sequences to assign V, D and J gene segments. For a sequence to be retained, a match of at least six nucleotides was required to both a V gene segment and a J gene segment. A rearrangement counted as productive if the CDR3 had no stop codons and remained in frame with V and J, and every other rearrangement counted as non-productive. Following IMGT convention, CDR3 was defined as the stretch from the second conserved V-encoded cysteine up to the conserved J-encoded phenylalanine. The earlier analysis of about 590 of the donors excluded sequences that lacked an unambiguous match to a single V gene segment. An earlier analysis of fewer than 750 of the donors called V segments functional above 56.7% productive rearrangements and segregating when the between-donor standard deviation exceeded 5%. To diagnose cytomegalovirus status from the catalog of TCR beta chain sequences, a statistical classification framework was built. In a later analysis, TCR nucleotide sequences were compared against IMGT/GENE-DB human TR gene sequences so that V and J genes could be assigned. In a later analysis, CDR3 sequences and most-parsimonious VDJ recombination scenarios were assigned using the TCRdist pipeline. In a later analysis, every TCR beta chain was defined by the combination of its CDR3 amino acid sequence and its V-gene family, and reads without a unique V-gene family were dropped. To address suspected cross-contamination and a sequencing artifact, a later analysis removed over 500 highly shared, low-generation-probability nucleotide sequences. For each public chain, a later analysis derived a clonal expansion index from normalized ranks of inferred template counts within each repertoire. A later analysis computed generation probabilities with a VDJ recombination model fitted to out-of-frame rearrangements, and checked the results against IGoR. In a later analysis, hypergeometric tests were used to score TCR-TCR, TCR-HLA and TCR-CMV co-occurrence, with a repertoire-size bias correction applied to TCR pairs. To estimate false discovery rates, a later analysis permuted the HLA or CMV assignments 20 times. A later analysis grouped co-occurring TCRs with DBSCAN, adding TCRdist sequence similarity when clustering within HLA-allele-positive subsets. Co-occurrence clustering excluded repertoires with fewer than 30,000 or more than 120,000 public chains, plus five with anomalous nucleotide sharing. TCRdb holds this immuneACCESS table with in-frame rearrangements only. Some clones are missing; in checked studies, unresolved V genes explain under half, and the rest has no known cause. Clonal size and the V and J genes are those of that table, whereas D and trimming came from the DNA. A total of around 170,000 clones appear in this sample, 80% of them only once. The top ten clonotypes cover 1% of the sample.

In total, roughly 670 healthy bone marrow donors made up the cohort. At the time of sampling, every cohort member was nominally healthy, though immune exposures that went unrecorded were likely present. The donor tested CMV seropositive and was one of the 289 seropositive cohort members. A peripheral blood sample was collected from each donor, and TCR beta sequencing was performed on peripheral blood mononuclear cells. Genomic DNA extraction from the blood cell samples was performed with the Qiagen DNeasy Blood Extraction Kit. Regarding this clone: Its binding antigen is unknown. There are no base qualities to consult, and no much larger clone falls within one base.

The cysteine opens and the phenylalanine closes a CDR3 of 15 amino acids. CDR3 DNA only is kept here, 45 bases in frame from base 1. The germline V gene (reference sequence) yields SGHAT for CDR1 and FQDESV for CDR2. V is cut by 6 bases and J by 3 bases, and the space between the germline ends is 15 bases. The V and J segments used are TRBV11-1 and TRBJ1-3; a confident D gene designation cannot be given. This receptor was identified in a woman in her fifties or sixties in good health and CMV-seropositive. The sequencing sample was made of PBMCs. The DNA reads TGTGCCAGCAGTACGAACCGCGGCTATGGAAACACCATATATTTT. It is translated as CASSTNRGYGNTIYF.